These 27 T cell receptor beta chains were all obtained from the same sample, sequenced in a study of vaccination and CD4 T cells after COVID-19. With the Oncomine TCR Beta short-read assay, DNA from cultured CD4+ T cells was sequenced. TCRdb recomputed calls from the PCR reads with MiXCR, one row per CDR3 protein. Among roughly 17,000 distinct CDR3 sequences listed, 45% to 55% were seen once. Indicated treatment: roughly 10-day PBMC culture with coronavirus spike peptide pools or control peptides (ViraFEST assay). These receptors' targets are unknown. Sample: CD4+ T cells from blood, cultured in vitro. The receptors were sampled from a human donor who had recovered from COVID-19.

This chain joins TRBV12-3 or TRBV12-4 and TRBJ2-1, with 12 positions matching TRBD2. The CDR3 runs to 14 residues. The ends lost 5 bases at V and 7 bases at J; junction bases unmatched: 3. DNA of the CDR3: TGTGCCAGCAGTACCGGGACTAGCGGGAATGAGCAGTTCTTC. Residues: CASSTGTSGNEQFF.

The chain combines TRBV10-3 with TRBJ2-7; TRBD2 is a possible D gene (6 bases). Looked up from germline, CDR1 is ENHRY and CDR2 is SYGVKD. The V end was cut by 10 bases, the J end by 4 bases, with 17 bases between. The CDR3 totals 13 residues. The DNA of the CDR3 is TGTGCCACGGGGGACCTAAGGAAGTACGAGCAGTACTTC. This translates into CATGDLRKYEQYF.

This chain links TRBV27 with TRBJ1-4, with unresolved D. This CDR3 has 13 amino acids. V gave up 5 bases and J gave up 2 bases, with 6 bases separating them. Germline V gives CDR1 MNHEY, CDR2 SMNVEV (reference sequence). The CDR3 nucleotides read TGTGCCAGCAGTCACAGTACTAATGAAAAACTGTTTTTT. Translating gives CASSHSTNEKLFF.

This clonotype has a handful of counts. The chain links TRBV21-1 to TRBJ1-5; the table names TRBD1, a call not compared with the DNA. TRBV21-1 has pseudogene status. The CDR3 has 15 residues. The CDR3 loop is CASSKARDRGQPQHF. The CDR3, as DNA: TGTGCCAGCAGCAAAGCGCGGGACAGGGGCCAGCCCCAGCATTTT.

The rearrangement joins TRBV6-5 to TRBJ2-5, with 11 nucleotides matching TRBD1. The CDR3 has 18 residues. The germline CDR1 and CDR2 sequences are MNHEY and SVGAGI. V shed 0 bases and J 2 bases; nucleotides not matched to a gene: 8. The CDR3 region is CASSYSMTRDRGQETQYF. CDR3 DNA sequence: TGTGCCAGCAGTTACTCGATGACGCGGGACAGGGGGCAAGAGACCCAGTACTTC.

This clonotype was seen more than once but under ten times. The CDR3, as DNA: TGCAGTGCGCCGGGACCTATGAACACTGAAGCTTTCTTT. Amino acids: CSAPGPMNTEAFF. V is TRBV20-1 and J is TRBJ1-1; D is perhaps TRBD1 (5 bases). The V end lost 6 bases, the J end lost 0 bases, and 11 bases lay between the germline ends. Germline lookup yields CDR1 DFQATT and CDR2 SNEGSKA (reference sequence). The CDR3 has 13 amino acids.

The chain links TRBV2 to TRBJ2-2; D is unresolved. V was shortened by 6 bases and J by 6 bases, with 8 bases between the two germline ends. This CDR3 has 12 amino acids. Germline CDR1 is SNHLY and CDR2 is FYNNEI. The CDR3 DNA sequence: TGTGCCAGCAGCTTGTGGGCCGGGGAGCTGTTTTTT. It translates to CASSLWAGELFF.

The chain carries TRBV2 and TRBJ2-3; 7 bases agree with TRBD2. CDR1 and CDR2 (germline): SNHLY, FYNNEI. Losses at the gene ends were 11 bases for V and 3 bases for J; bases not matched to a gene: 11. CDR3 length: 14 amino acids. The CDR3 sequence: CASEAGRATDTQYF. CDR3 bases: TGTGCCTCCGAGGCAGGGAGGGCTACAGATACGCAGTATTTT. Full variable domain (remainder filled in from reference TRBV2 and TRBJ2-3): EPEVTQTPSHQVTQMGQEVILRCVPISNHLYFYWYRQILGQKVEFLVSFYNNEISEKSEIFDDQFSVERPDGSNFTLKIRSTKLEDSAMYFCASEAGRATDTQYFGPGTRLTVL.

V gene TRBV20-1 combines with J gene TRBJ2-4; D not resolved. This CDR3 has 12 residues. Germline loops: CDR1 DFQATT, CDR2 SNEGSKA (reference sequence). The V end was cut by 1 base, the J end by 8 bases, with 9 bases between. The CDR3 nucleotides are TGCAGTGCTAGAGGGGCGGCGGACATTCAGTACTTC. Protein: CSARGAADIQYF.

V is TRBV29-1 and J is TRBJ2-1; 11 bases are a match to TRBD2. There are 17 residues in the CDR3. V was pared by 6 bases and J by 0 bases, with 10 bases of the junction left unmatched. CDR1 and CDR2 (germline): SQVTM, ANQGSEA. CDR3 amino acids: CSVELAGVFYSYNEQFF. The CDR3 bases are TGCAGCGTGGAACTAGCGGGAGTCTTCTACTCCTACAATGAGCAGTTCTTC.

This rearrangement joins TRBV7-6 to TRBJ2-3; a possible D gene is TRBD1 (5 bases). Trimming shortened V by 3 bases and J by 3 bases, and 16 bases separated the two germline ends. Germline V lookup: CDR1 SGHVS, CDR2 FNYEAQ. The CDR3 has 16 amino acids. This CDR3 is CASSFSGQAGTDTQYF. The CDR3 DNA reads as TGTGCCAGCAGCTTTTCAGGGCAGGCCGGTACAGATACGCAGTATTTT.

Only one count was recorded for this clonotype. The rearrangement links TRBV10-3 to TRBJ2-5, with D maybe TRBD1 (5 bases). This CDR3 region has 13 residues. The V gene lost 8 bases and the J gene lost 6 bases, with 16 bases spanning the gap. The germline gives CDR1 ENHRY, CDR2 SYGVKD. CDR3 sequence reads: CAIGAGSPQTQYF. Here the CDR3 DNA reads TGTGCCATCGGGGCCGGTTCTCCCCAGACCCAGTACTTC.

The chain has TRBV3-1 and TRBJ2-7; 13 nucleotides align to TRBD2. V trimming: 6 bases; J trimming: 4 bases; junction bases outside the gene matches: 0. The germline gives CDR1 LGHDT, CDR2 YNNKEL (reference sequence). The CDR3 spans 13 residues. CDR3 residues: CASRLAGGYEQYF. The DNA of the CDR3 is TGTGCCAGCAGACTAGCGGGAGGGTACGAGCAGTACTTC.

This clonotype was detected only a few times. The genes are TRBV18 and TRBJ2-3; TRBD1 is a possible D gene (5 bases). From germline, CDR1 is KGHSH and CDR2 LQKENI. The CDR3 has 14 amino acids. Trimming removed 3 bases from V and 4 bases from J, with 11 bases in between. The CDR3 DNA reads TGTGCCAGCTCACCGAGCTCAGGGTCAGATACGCAGTATTTT. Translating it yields CASSPSSGSDTQYF. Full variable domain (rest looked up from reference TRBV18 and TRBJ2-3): NAGVMQNPRHLVRRRGQEARLRCSPMKGHSHVYWYRQLPEEGLKFMVYLQKENIIDESGMPKERFSAEFPKEGPSILRIQQVVRGDSAAYFCASSPSSGSDTQYFGPGTRLTVL.

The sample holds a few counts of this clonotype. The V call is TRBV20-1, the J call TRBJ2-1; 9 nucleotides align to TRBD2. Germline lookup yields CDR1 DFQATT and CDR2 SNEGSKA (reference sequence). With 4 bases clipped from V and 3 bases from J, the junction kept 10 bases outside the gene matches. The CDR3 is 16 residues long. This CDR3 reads CSAITLAGTFYNEQFF. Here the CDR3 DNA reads TGCAGTGCTATTACGCTAGCGGGGACTTTCTACAATGAGCAGTTCTTC.

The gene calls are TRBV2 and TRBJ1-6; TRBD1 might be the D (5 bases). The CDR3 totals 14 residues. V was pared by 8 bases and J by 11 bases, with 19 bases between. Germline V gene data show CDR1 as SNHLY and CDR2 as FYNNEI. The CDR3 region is CASLFQGTATPLHF. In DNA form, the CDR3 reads TGTGCCAGCCTGTTTCAGGGCACGGCGACACCCCTCCACTTT.

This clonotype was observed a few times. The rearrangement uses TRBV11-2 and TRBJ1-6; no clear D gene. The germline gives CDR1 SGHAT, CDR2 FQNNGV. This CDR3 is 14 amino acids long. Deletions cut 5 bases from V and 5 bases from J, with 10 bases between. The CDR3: CASSPGYNNSPLHF. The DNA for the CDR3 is TGTGCCAGCAGCCCGGGATACAATAATTCACCCCTCCACTTT.

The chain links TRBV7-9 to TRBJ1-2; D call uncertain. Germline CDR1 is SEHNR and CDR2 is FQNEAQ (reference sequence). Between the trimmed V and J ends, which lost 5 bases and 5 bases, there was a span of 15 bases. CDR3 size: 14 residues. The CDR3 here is CASSPYSLRYGYTF. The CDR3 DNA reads TGTGCCAGCAGCCCCTATAGTCTGCGATATGGCTACACCTTC. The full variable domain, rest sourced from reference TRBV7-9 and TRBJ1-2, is DTGVSQNPRHKITKRGQNVTFRCDPISEHNRLYWYRQTLGQGPEFLTYFQNEAQLEKSRLLSDRFSAERPKGSFSTLEIQRTEQGDSAMYLCASSPYSLRYGYTFGSGTRLTVV.

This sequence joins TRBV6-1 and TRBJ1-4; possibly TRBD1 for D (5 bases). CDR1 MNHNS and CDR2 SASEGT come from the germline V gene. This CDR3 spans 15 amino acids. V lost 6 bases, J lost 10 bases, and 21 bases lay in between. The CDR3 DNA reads TGTGCCAGCAGCCCTTTGGGGGGGACTGCAGGAAAACTGTTTTTT. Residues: CASSPLGGTAGKLFF.

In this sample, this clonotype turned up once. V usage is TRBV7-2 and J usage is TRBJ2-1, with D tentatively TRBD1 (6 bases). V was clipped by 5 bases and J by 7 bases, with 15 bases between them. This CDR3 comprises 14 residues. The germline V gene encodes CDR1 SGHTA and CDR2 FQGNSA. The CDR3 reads CASSPRLQGNEQFF. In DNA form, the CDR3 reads TGTGCCAGCAGCCCGAGGCTCCAGGGGAATGAGCAGTTCTTC.

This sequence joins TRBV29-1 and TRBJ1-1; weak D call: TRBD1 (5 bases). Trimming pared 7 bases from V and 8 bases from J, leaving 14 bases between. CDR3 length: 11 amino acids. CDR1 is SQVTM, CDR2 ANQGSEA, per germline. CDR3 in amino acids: CSAGTVIEAFF. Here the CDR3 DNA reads TGCAGCGCTGGGACCGTAATCGAAGCTTTCTTT.

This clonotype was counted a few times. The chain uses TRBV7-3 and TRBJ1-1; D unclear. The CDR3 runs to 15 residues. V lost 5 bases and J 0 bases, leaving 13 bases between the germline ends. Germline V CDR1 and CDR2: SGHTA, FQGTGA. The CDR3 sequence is CASSPAPVVNTEAFF. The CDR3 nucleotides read TGTGCCAGCAGCCCCGCGCCGGTGGTGAACACTGAAGCTTTCTTT.

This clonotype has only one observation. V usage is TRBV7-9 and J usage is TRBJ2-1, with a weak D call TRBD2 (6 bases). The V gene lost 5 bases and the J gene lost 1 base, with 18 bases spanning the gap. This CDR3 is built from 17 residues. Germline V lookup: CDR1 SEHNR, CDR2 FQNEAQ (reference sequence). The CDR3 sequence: CASSPSPSGRSYNEQFF. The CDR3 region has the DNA TGTGCCAGCAGCCCCTCCCCCAGCGGGCGATCCTACAATGAGCAGTTCTTC. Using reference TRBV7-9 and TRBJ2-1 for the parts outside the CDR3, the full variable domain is DTGVSQNPRHKITKRGQNVTFRCDPISEHNRLYWYRQTLGQGPEFLTYFQNEAQLEKSRLLSDRFSAERPKGSFSTLEIQRTEQGDSAMYLCASSPSPSGRSYNEQFFGPGTRLTVL.

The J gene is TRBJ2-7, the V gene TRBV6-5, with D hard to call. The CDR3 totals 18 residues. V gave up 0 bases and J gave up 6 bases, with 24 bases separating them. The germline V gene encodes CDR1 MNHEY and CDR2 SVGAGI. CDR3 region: CASSYSKPHSGPRGEQYF. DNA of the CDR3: TGTGCCAGCAGTTACTCGAAGCCCCACTCGGGCCCCCGAGGCGAGCAGTACTTC.

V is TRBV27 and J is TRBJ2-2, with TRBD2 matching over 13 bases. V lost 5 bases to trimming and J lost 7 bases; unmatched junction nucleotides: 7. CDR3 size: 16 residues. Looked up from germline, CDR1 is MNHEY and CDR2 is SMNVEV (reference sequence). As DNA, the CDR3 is TGTGCCAGCAGTACCAGACTAGCGGGAGGTGTCGGGGAGCTGTTTTTT. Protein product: CASSTRLAGGVGELFF.

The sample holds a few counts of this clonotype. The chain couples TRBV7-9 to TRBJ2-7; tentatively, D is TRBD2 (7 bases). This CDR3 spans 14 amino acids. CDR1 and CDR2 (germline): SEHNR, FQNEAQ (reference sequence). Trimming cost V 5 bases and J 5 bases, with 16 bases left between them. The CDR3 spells CASSAHREGNEQYF. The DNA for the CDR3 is TGTGCCAGCAGCGCCCACAGGGAGGGCAACGAGCAGTACTTC.

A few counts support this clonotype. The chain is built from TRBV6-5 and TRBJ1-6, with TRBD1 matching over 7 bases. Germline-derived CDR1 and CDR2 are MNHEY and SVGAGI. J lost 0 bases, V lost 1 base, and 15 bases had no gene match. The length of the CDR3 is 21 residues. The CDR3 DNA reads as TGTGCCAGCAGTTACTTTCCCCCGACAGGGATGGAAAGCTCCTATAATTCACCCCTCCACTTT. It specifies CASSYFPPTGMESSYNSPLHF.